This T cell receptor (beta chain) was sequenced during a study of blood T cell repertoires in COVID-19. Study-wide background: The origin of the acute and convalescent COVID-19 samples was the United States, Italy and Spain.

Produced via immunoSEQ multiplex PCR; TCRdb's table is partial and in-frame only. The sample gives roughly 250,000 clones, approximately 84% of which show up once; 1.5% to 2% is in the top ten. V dropped 4 bases and J dropped 3; count of bases not matched to a gene: 6. Per the germline V gene, CDR1 is SGHTA and CDR2 is FQGNSA. This CDR3 spans 15 amino acids. Material for sequencing was peripheral blood. This rearrangement joins TRBV7-2 to TRBJ2-1, with 7 bases identical to TRBD1. The clonotype was recovered from a woman aged 80 or over with acute or convalescent COVID-19. CDR3 in amino acids: CASSSGGADYNEQFF. DNA for the CDR3: TGTGCCAGCAGCTCAGGGGGAGCGGACTACAATGAGCAGTTCTTC.